This TCR beta chain was identified in a study of long-term antiretroviral therapy in people with HIV. Notes on the study in general: Neither ART adherence, viral resistance nor therapy changes were documented.

Version v3.0 of the immunoSEQ assay was performed at survey level. The table came from immunoSEQ multiplex PCR; TCRdb's copy has only in-frame clones and leaves some out. The sample shows approximately 35,000 clones, 70% to 90% of them seen only once. Looked up from germline, CDR1 is SGHNT and CDR2 is YYREEE (reference sequence). V shed 4 bases, J shed 5 bases, and the junction held 5 bases outside the gene matches. This CDR3 has 13 amino acids. Turning to this clone: The target antigen is unknown.

Sample: unsorted PBMCs, taken 2.2 years after starting antiretroviral therapy. The chain couples TRBV5-4 to TRBJ1-2; TRBD1 agrees at 7 bases. This TCR was sampled from a man aged 18 to 35 with HIV. The CDR3 region has the DNA TGTGCCAGCAGCGAGGGACAGCCGTATGGCTACACCTTC. It encodes CASSEGQPYGYTF.